This passage covers 29 T cell receptor beta chains from one sample sequenced in a study of T cell responses to AZD1222 COVID-19 vaccine. The table came from immunoSEQ multiplex PCR; TCRdb's copy has only in-frame clones and leaves some out. The data contain about 120,000 clones, 65% to 90% of them seen just once; the ten biggest clones take up 7.7%. The sample in question was peripheral blood, obtained on day 0 of AZD1222 vaccination. These receptors were taken from an adult in good health.

The chain uses TRBV15 and TRBJ2-7; D not resolved. CDR1 and CDR2 (germline): LNHNV, YYDKDF (reference sequence). This CDR3 spans 14 amino acids. Trimming took 4 bases from V and 7 from J, leaving 17 bases between them. CDR3 nucleotide sequence: TGTGCCACCAGCACCCCGAATATGGACGGGGAGCAGTACTTC. This gives the protein CATSTPNMDGEQYF.

The V gene is TRBV5-1, the J gene TRBJ2-1; the match to TRBD2 covers 14 bases. With V trimmed by 3 bases and J by 6 bases, 5 bases remained unmatched. The CDR3 length is 16 residues. Germline loops: CDR1 SGHRS, CDR2 YFSETQ. CDR3 in DNA: TGCGCCAGCAGCTCCCCGACTAGCGGGGGGGCCAATGAGCAGTTCTTC. Translated: CASSSPTSGGANEQFF.

The rearrangement joins TRBV7-8 to TRBJ1-5, with 9 positions matching TRBD1. The CDR3 contains 16 residues. Germline CDR1 SGHVS, CDR2 FQNEAQ. V was clipped by 0 bases and J by 2 bases; unmatched bases: 2. CDR3 amino acids: CASSLAYRGRNQPQHF. Written as DNA, the CDR3 is TGTGCCAGCAGCTTAGCTTACAGGGGGCGCAATCAGCCCCAGCATTTT. The full variable domain, with the rest looked up from reference TRBV7-8 and TRBJ1-5, is GAGVSQSPRYKVAKRGQDVALRCDPISGHVSLFWYQQALGQGPEFLTYFQNEAQLDKSGLPSDRFFAERPEGSVSTLKIQRTQQEDSAVYLCASSLAYRGRNQPQHFGDGTRLSIL.

The rearrangement uses TRBV4-3 and TRBJ2-1, with no clear D. The V gene lost 1 base and the J gene lost 2 bases, with 9 bases spanning the gap. Germline CDR1 reads LGHNA; CDR2 reads YSLEER. The length of the CDR3 is 15 residues. CDR3 sequence reads: CASSQGLGPYNEQFF. The CDR3, as DNA: TGCGCCAGCAGCCAAGGATTAGGGCCCTACAATGAGCAGTTCTTC.

J is TRBJ1-5 and V is TRBV11-2; D is ambiguous. There are 13 residues in the CDR3. Germline V lookup: CDR1 SGHAT, CDR2 FQNNGV. V dropped 0 bases and J dropped 5 bases, with 5 bases sitting between them. This CDR3 reads CASSLDGDQPQHF. In nucleotides, the CDR3 is TGTGCCAGCAGCTTAGATGGGGATCAGCCCCAGCATTTT.

The chain is built from TRBV20-1 and TRBJ1-1; D call uncertain. V lost 2 bases and J lost 6, with 7 bases in between. This CDR3 has 11 residues. Germline V gene lookup returns CDR1 DFQATT and CDR2 SNEGSKA (reference sequence). CDR3 bases: TGCAGTGCTAGAAGGTTGTCTGAAGCTTTCTTT. Translation: CSARRLSEAFF.

The chain links TRBV12-3 or TRBV12-4 to TRBJ1-4, with D uncertain. The CDR3 spans 12 residues. V was clipped by 1 base and J by 8 bases, with 5 bases between them. DNA for the CDR3: TGTGCCAGCAGTTTAGTGGGAGAAAAACTGTTTTTT. It translates to CASSLVGEKLFF.

The V gene is TRBV28, the J gene TRBJ2-3; D may be TRBD1 or TRBD2 (6 bases each). V lost 6 bases and J 2 bases, leaving 12 bases between the germline ends. From germline, CDR1 is MDHEN and CDR2 SYDVKM. The CDR3 spans 14 residues. CDR3 residues: CASRVGGDTDTQYF. The CDR3 nucleotides are TGTGCCAGCAGGGTCGGGGGCGACACAGATACGCAGTATTTT.

The rearrangement joins TRBV6-6 to TRBJ1-6, with a weak D call TRBD1 (5 bases). This CDR3 has 14 residues. Germline values: CDR1 MNHNY, CDR2 SVGAGI (reference sequence). V lost 4 bases and J lost 8, with 12 bases in between. Here the CDR3 reads CASSSPGGYSPLHF. The CDR3 nucleotides read TGTGCCAGCAGTTCTCCGGGGGGGTATTCACCCCTCCACTTT.

CDR3 amino acids: CAWSVPGQGSYEQYF. The CDR3 DNA follows: TGTGCCTGGAGTGTACCTGGACAGGGCTCCTACGAGCAGTACTTC. V usage is TRBV30 and J usage is TRBJ2-7; 8 positions match TRBD1. The V segment lost 0 bases and the J segment 0 bases; nucleotides outside the gene matches: 4. CDR1 and CDR2 (germline): GTSNPN, SVGIG (reference sequence). The CDR3 has 15 residues.

This clone appeared a single time. The same CDR3 is also encoded by other DNA sequences in this sample. V usage is TRBV3-1 (or the pseudogene TRBV3-2) and J usage is TRBJ2-7; D possibly corresponds to TRBD1 (6 bases). CDR1 is LGHDT, CDR2 YNNKEL, per germline (reference sequence). The CDR3 is 16 residues long. V lost 1 base and J lost 0, with 13 bases in between. CDR3 bases: TGTGCCAGCAGCCAAGGGCCGACAGGCCTCTCCTACGAGCAGTACTTC. Translated, it gives CASSQGPTGLSYEQYF.

This sequence joins TRBV21-1 and TRBJ2-7. TRBV21-1 is a listed pseudogene. The CDR3 contains 14 residues. CDR3 nucleotides: TGTGCCAGCAGCAAATGGCCAGCACCCTACGAGCAGTACTTC. Translation gives CASSKWPAPYEQYF.

V usage is TRBV6-4 and J usage is TRBJ1-2; D may be TRBD1 (5 bases). Germline V gene lookup returns CDR1 MRHNA and CDR2 SNTAGT. CDR3 size: 13 residues. Deletions cut 2 bases from V and 8 bases from J, with 12 bases between. CDR3 residues: CASSDLDSSGYTF. The CDR3 DNA follows: TGTGCCAGCAGTGACCTTGACAGTTCGGGCTACACCTTC.

The chain uses TRBV28 and TRBJ1-2, with unresolved D. Germline loops: CDR1 MDHEN, CDR2 SYDVKM. Deletions cut 7 bases from V and 0 bases from J, with 9 bases between. The length of the CDR3 is 13 residues. In nucleotides, the CDR3 is TGTGCCAGCACCCTCCTAACTAACTATGGCTACACCTTC. It specifies CASTLLTNYGYTF.

This sequence joins TRBV2 and TRBJ1-2, with 9 nucleotides matching TRBD1. The V and J ends lost 6 bases and 2 bases, in that order; junction bases with no gene match: 4. Germline CDR1 is SNHLY and CDR2 is FYNNEI. The CDR3 sequence is 14 residues long. CDR3 sequence (DNA): TGTGCCAGCAGCCTCGGACAGGGGAACTATGGCTACACCTTC. It encodes CASSLGQGNYGYTF.

This clone has more than one count but fewer than ten. The CDR3 region is CASSRGGSGYTF. Here the CDR3 DNA reads TGTGCCAGCAGTCGGGGGGGGTCTGGCTACACCTTC. The chain uses TRBV6-5 and TRBJ1-2; D possibly corresponds to TRBD1 (5 bases). V was trimmed by 5 bases and J by 7 bases, leaving 11 bases between them. Germline V gene data show CDR1 as MNHEY and CDR2 as SVGAGI. The CDR3 extends over 12 amino acids.

The chain carries TRBV2 and TRBJ2-1; TRBD2 might be the D (5 bases). This CDR3 has 15 residues. The germline CDR1 and CDR2 sequences are SNHLY and FYNNEI. Trimming stripped 7 bases from V and 0 bases from J, with 13 bases between. CDR3 loop: CASMRATSSYNEQFF. As DNA, the CDR3 is TGTGCCAGCATGAGGGCCACGAGCTCCTACAATGAGCAGTTCTTC. The whole variable domain, remainder taken from reference TRBV2 and TRBJ2-1, is EPEVTQTPSHQVTQMGQEVILRCVPISNHLYFYWYRQILGQKVEFLVSFYNNEISEKSEIFDDQFSVERPDGSNFTLKIRSTKLEDSAMYFCASMRATSSYNEQFFGPGTRLTVL.

Points on this clone: At one end, the junction sequence differs from germline, possibly due to a read error. V and J are TRBV19 and TRBJ1-2; D gene ambiguous. The CDR3 is 13 residues long. CDR1 is LNHDA and CDR2 is SQIVND in the germline V gene (reference sequence). Written as DNA, the CDR3 is TGTGCCAGTAGTATGAACTCCGGCCCTGGCTACACATTC. Translated, it gives CASSMNSGPGYTF.

This sequence joins TRBV5-1 and TRBJ1-1; TRBD1 matches 7 bases. Germline assignment: CDR1 SGHRS and CDR2 YFSETQ. This CDR3 region has 14 residues. V dropped 2 bases and J dropped 4; count of bases not matched to a gene: 5. The CDR3 DNA follows: TGCGCCAGCAGCTTCGACAGGGTAATCACTGAAGCTTTCTTT. The encoded protein is CASSFDRVITEAFF.

This rearrangement joins TRBV29-1 to TRBJ1-5, with D possibly matching TRBD1 (6 bases). The CDR3 contains 14 residues. The germline V and J ends were trimmed by 7 bases and 5 bases, with 18 bases remaining between them. Germline assignment: CDR1 SQVTM and CDR2 ANQGSEA. CDR3 in amino acids: CSGGRTVGYQPQHF. Written as DNA, the CDR3 is TGCAGCGGTGGACGGACAGTCGGGTATCAGCCCCAGCATTTT. The full variable domain, rest sourced from reference TRBV29-1 and TRBJ1-5, is SAVISQKPSRDICQRGTSLTIQCQVDSQVTMMFWYRQQPGQSLTLIATANQGSEATYESGFVIDKFPISRPNLTFSTLTVSNMSPEDSSIYLCSGGRTVGYQPQHFGDGTRLSIL.

V gene TRBV2 combines with J gene TRBJ2-3; D unclear. Germline CDR1 is SNHLY and CDR2 is FYNNEI. This CDR3 has 17 amino acids. The germline V and J ends were trimmed by 2 bases and 5 bases, with 20 bases remaining between them. The DNA of the CDR3 is TGTGCCAGCAGTGAACGGTCACAGCATCTTACCAAAGATACGCAGTATTTT. This encodes CASSERSQHLTKDTQYF.

The rearrangement joins TRBV7-9 to TRBJ1-1; D is unclear. Trimming took off 5 bases at V and 4 bases at J, with 11 bases between the two ends. Germline-derived CDR1 and CDR2 are SEHNR and FQNEAQ (reference sequence). The CDR3 is 13 amino acids. The CDR3 coding sequence is TGTGCCAGCAGCAACAGTGGGGTCACTGAAGCTTTCTTT. This codes for CASSNSGVTEAFF.

The J gene is TRBJ2-7, the V gene TRBV5-1; 9 nucleotides agree with TRBD1. V trimming: 0 bases; J trimming: 6 bases; junction bases outside the gene matches: 10. Germline CDR1 is SGHRS and CDR2 is YFSETQ. This CDR3 is 16 amino acids long. The CDR3 sequence: CASSLVPGQGSGEQYF. The DNA for the CDR3 is TGCGCCAGCAGCTTGGTTCCGGGACAGGGATCTGGCGAGCAGTACTTC.

The chain combines TRBV29-1 with TRBJ1-2; TRBD1 might be the D (5 bases). Trimming took off 0 bases at V and 5 bases at J, with 16 bases between the two ends. Germline values: CDR1 SQVTM, CDR2 ANQGSEA. The CDR3 spans 15 residues. For the CDR3, the DNA is TGCAGCGTTGAAGATCAGGCTAGGAGGGGATATGGCTACACCTTC. Encoded protein: CSVEDQARRGYGYTF.

The V gene is TRBV6-5, the J gene TRBJ1-6; D gene unclear. The CDR3 contains 14 residues. Trimming shortened V by 8 bases and J by 8 bases, and 16 bases separated the two germline ends. Germline-derived CDR1 and CDR2 are MNHEY and SVGAGI. The CDR3 spells CASASSRRDSPLHF. The CDR3 DNA follows: TGTGCCAGCGCTTCGTCTCGCCGGGATTCACCCCTCCACTTT.

The CDR3 spells CASSLGGPRNEQFF. The CDR3 nucleotides read TGTGCCAGCAGCTTAGGTGGCCCTCGGAATGAGCAGTTCTTC. The chain carries TRBV5-4 and TRBJ2-1; unclear D gene. Germline loops: CDR1 SGHNT, CDR2 YYREEE (reference sequence). The CDR3 has 14 residues. Between the trimmed V and J ends, which lost 2 bases and 7 bases, there was a span of 13 bases.

V usage is TRBV6-1 and J usage is TRBJ1-5; no firm D call. Germline V gene sequence: CDR1 MNHNS, CDR2 SASEGT. The CDR3 length is 14 residues. With 8 bases removed from V and 3 bases from J, the gap between germline ends came to 14 bases. Here the CDR3 reads CASGKDLNNQPQHF. The DNA of the CDR3 is TGTGCCAGCGGAAAAGACCTAAACAATCAGCCCCAGCATTTT.

This rearrangement joins TRBV30 to TRBJ2-1; D may be TRBD2 (5 bases). This CDR3 has 11 residues. Germline V lookup: CDR1 GTSNPN, CDR2 SVGIG (reference sequence). Trimming left V 0 bases short and J 9 bases short, with 6 bases between. CDR3 in DNA: TGTGCCTGGAGTGTGAGCGGTGAGCAGTTCTTC. The encoded protein is CAWSVSGEQFF.

The chain joins TRBV25-1 to TRBJ1-1; possibly TRBD1 for D (5 bases). This CDR3 spans 14 amino acids. Looked up from germline, CDR1 is MGHDK and CDR2 is SYGVNS. The V and J ends lost 6 bases and 1 base respectively, with 12 bases between them. This chain's CDR3 is CASRGGTGNTEAFF. CDR3 in DNA: TGTGCCAGCAGGGGGGGGACGGGGAACACTGAAGCTTTCTTT.